The T cell receptor beta chain under discussion was sequenced for a study of Graves' ophthalmopathy and Graves' hyperthyroidism. Whole-study results and caveats: Ophthalmopathy versus stable hyperthyroidism: 13-signature model gave under 90% sensitivity, 75% to 82% specificity. Forecasting of ophthalmopathy progression by the model achieved about 69% sensitivity and roughly 75% specificity.

The junction had 5 bases not matched to a gene; V was cut back by 4 bases and J by 1 base. The CDR3 has 15 amino acids. Germline V gene lookup returns CDR1 SGHTA and CDR2 FQGTGA. Worth noting for this clonotype: Antigen: not known. The missing conserved phenylalanine or tryptophan at the end of this CDR3 makes a read error likely.

PBMCs stemmed from over 8.5 ml of fresh peripheral blood. The sequenced template was RNA, covering the TCR beta CDR3 region. In the first round, RT-PCR was carried out with HTBI primers, and a multiplex PCR formed the second round. In TCRdb, the multiplex PCR reads were re-called with MiXCR into one record per CDR3 protein. The sample contains more than 550,000 distinct CDR3 sequences, roughly 41% of which appear only once. The V call is TRBV7-3, the J call TRBJ2-5, with TRBD1 matching 8 bases. This TCR came from an adult man with Graves' ophthalmopathy. Sequencing was done on a sample of peripheral blood. The CDR3 loop is CASSSGQGLQETQYC. CDR3 sequence (DNA): TGTGCCAGCAGCTCTGGACAGGGACTCCAAGAGACCCAGTACTGC.